This paragraph reports one T cell receptor beta chain. The entry originates in a study of blood T cell repertoires in COVID-19. Study in general: Material from acute and convalescent COVID-19 was sourced from the United States, Italy and Spain. PBMCs, B-cell-depleted T cells, or T cells were the source of the cDNA or gDNA that made up the material.

Germline CDR1 reads MNHEY; CDR2 reads SVGAGI. This CDR3 is 15 amino acids long. V was pared by 6 bases and J by 2 bases, with 8 bases of the junction left unmatched. As processed by the authors: Reference gene primer amplification gave nucleated cell count estimates. Produced via immunoSEQ multiplex PCR; TCRdb's table is partial and in-frame only. That table is the source of V, J and clone size, and D and trimming were worked out from the DNA. Here the sample spans some 150,000 clones, around 84% being singletons. Sequencing was performed on peripheral blood. The J gene is TRBJ2-7, the V gene TRBV6-5; 9 nucleotides agree with TRBD2. This TCR came from a human donor in a cohort sampled during active COVID-19. The CDR3 here is CASSWRLADPYEQYF. In DNA form, the CDR3 reads TGTGCCAGCAGCTGGAGACTAGCGGATCCCTACGAGCAGTACTTC.